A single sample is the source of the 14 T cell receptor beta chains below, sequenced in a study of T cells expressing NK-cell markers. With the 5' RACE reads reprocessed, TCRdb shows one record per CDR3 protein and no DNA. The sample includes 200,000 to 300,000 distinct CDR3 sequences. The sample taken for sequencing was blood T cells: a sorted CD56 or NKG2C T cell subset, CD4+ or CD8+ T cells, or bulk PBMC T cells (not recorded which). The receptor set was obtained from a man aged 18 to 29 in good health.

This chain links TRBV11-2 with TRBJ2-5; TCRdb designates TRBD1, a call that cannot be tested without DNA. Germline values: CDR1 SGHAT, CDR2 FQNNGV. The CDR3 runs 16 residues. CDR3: CASSLDQGTVRETQYF.

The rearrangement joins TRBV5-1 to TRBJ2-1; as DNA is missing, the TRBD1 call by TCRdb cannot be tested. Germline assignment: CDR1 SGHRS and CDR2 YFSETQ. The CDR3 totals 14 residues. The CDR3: CASSTGGSYNEQFF.

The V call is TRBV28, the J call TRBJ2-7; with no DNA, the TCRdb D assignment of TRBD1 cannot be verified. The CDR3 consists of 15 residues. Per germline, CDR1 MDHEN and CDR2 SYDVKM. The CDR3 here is CASSSPGTRPHEQYF.

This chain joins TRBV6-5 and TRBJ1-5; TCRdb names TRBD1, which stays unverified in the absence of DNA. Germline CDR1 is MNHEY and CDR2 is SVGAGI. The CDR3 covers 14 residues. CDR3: CASSPTGVNQPQHF.

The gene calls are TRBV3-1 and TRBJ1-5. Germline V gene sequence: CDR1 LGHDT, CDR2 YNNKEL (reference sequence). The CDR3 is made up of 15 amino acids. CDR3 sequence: CASPSGTAGNQPQHF.

This CDR3 is CAISVQQNEQFF. J is TRBJ2-1 and V is TRBV10-3. The germline V gene encodes CDR1 ENHRY and CDR2 SYGVKD. The CDR3 loop spans 12 amino acids.

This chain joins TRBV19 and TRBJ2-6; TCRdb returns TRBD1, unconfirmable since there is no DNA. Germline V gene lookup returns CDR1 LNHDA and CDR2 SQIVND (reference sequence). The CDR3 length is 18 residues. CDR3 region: CASSPGGRGYSGANVLTF.

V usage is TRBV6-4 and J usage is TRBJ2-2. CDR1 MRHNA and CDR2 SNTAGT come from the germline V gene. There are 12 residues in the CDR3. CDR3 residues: CASSDLAGELFF.

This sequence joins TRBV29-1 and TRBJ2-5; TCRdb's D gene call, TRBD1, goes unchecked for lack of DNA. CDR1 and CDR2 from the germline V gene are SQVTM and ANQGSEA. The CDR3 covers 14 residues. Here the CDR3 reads CSAPGQGSQETQYF.

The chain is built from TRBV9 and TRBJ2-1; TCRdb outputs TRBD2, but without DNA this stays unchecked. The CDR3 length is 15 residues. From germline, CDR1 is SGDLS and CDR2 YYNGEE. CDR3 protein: CASSVAGQDYNEQFF.

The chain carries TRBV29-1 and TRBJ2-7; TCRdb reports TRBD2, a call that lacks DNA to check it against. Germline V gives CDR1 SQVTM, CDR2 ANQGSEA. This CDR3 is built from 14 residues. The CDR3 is CSVEEEGRSYEQYF.

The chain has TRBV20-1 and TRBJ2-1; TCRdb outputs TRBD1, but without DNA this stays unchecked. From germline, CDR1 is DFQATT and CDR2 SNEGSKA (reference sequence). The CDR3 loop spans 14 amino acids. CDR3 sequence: CSARKRRDYNEQFF.

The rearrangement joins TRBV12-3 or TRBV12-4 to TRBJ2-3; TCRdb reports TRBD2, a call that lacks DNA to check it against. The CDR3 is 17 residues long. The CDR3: CASSLARLSSGSDTQYF.

CDR3 in amino acids: CASSQDALAGLETQYF. The chain links TRBV4-1 to TRBJ2-5; TCRdb's assignment of TRBD2 cannot be checked, as there is no DNA. The germline gives CDR1 MGHRA, CDR2 YSYEKL. CDR3 length: 16 residues.